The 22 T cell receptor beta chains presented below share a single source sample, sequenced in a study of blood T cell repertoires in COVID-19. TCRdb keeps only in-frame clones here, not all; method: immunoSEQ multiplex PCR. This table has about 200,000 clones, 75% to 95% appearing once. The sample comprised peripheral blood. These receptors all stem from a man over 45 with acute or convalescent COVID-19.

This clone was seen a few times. This chain's CDR3 is CASRRTGGGGYTF. CDR3 bases: TGTGCCAGCAGAAGGACAGGGGGCGGTGGCTACACCTTC. V usage is TRBV12-3 or TRBV12-4 and J usage is TRBJ1-2; TRBD1 agrees at 11 bases. There are 13 residues in the CDR3. The ends lost 6 bases at V and 7 bases at J; junction bases unmatched: 4.

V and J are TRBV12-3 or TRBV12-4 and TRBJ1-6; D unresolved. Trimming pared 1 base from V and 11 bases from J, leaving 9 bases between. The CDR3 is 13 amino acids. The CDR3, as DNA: TGTGCCAGCAGTTTAGGGGCATTTGCACCCCTCCACTTT. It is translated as CASSLGAFAPLHF.

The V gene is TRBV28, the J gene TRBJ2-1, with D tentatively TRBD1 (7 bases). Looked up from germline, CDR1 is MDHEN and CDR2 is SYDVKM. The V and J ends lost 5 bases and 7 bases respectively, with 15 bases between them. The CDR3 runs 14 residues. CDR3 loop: CASSHQQGRNEQFF. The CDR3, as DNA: TGTGCCAGCAGTCACCAACAGGGGAGGAATGAGCAGTTCTTC. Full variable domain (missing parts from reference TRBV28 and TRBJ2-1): DVKVTQSSRYLVKRTGEKVFLECVQDMDHENMFWYRQDPGLGLRLIYFSYDVKMKEKGDIPEGYSVSREKKERFSLILESASTNQTSMYLCASSHQQGRNEQFFGPGTRLTVL.

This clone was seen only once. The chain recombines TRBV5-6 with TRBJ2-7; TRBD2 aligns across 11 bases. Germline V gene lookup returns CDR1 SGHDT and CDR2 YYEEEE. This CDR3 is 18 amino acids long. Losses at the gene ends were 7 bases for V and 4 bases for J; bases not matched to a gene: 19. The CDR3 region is CASSQIAGGPRSLYEQYF. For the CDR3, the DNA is TGTGCCAGCTCTCAAATAGCGGGAGGGCCGAGGTCCTTGTACGAGCAGTACTTC.

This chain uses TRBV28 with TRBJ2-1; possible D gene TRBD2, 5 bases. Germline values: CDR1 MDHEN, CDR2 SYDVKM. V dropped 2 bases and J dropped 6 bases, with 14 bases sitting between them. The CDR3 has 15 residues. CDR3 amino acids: CASSLRRAGSNEQFF. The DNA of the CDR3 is TGTGCCAGCAGTTTAAGGCGGGCTGGGAGCAATGAGCAGTTCTTC.

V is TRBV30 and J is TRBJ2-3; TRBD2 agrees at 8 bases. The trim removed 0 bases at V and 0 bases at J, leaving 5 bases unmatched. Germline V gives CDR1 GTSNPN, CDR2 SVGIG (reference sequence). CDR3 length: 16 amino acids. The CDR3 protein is CAWSVMGGGSTDTQYF. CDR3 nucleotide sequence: TGTGCCTGGAGTGTGATGGGCGGGGGGAGCACAGATACGCAGTATTTT.

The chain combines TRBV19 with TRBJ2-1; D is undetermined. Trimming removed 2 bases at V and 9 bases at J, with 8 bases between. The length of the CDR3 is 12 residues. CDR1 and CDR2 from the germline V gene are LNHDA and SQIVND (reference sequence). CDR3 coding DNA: TGTGCCAGTAGTATATATGGTAGTGAGCAGTTCTTC. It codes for CASSIYGSEQFF.

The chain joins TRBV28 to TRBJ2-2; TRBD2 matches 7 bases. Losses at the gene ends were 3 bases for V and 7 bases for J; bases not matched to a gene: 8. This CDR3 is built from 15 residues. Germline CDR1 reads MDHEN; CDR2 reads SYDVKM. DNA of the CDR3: TGTGCCAGCAGTTTTAGCGGGCTTGTACTCGGGGAGCTGTTTTTT. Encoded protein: CASSFSGLVLGELFF.

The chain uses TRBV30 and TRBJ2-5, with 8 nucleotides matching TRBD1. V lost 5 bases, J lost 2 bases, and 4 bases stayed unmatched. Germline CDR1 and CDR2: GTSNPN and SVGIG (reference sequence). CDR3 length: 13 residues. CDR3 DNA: TGTGCCTGGGGACAGGGCCTACAAGAGACCCAGTACTTC. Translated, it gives CAWGQGLQETQYF.

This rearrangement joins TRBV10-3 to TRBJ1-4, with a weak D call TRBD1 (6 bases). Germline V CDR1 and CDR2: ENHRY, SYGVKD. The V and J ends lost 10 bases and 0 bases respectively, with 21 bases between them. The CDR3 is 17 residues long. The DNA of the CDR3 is TGTGCCACCGCCCCTCGGTCGGACAGAGCAACTAATGAAAAACTGTTTTTT. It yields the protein CATAPRSDRATNEKLFF.

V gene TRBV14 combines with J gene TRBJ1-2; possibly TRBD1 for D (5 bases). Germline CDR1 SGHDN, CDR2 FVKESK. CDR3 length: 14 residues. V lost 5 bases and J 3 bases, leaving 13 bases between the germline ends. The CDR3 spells CASSTRAGYYGYTF. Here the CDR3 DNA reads TGTGCCAGCAGCACCAGGGCAGGGTACTATGGCTACACCTTC.

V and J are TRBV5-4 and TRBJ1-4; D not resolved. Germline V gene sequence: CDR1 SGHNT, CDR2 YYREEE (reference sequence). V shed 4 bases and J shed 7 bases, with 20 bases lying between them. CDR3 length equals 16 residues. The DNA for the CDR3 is TGTGCCAGCAGCCTGATTGGACCGCCTGGGAGTGAAAAACTGTTTTTT. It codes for CASSLIGPPGSEKLFF.

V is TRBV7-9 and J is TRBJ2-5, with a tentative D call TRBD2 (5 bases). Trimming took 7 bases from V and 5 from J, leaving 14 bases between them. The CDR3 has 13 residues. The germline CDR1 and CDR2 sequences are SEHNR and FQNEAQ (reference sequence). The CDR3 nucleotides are TGTGCCAGCACCCCGAGGGAAGGGGAGACCCAGTACTTC. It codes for CASTPREGETQYF.

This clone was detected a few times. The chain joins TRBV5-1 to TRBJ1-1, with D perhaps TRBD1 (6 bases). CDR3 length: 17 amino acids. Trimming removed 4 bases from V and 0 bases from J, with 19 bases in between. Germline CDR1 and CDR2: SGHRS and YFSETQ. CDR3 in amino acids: CASSPAGDDRMNTEAFF. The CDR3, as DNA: TGCGCCAGCAGCCCGGCAGGGGATGACAGGATGAACACTGAAGCTTTCTTT.

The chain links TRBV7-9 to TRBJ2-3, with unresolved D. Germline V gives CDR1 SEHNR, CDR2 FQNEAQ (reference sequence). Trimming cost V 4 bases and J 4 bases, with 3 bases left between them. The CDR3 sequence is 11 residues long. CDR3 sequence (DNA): TGTGCCAGCAGCTCAGCAGATACGCAGTATTTT. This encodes CASSSADTQYF.

For the CDR3, the DNA is TGTGCCAGCAGCCCTGGACAGGGCTACCAGCCCCAGCATTTT. Its translation: CASSPGQGYQPQHF. The V and J genes are TRBV2 and TRBJ1-5; 8 positions match TRBD1. CDR3 length equals 14 residues. V gave up 6 bases and J gave up 7 bases; unmatched junction bases: 8. Germline V gives CDR1 SNHLY, CDR2 FYNNEI.

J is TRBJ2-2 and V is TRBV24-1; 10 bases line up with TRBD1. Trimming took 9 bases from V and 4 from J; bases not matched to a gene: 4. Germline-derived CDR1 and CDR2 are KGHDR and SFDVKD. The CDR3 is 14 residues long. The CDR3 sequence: CATGRTGGTGELFF. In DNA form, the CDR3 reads TGTGCCACCGGAAGGACAGGGGGCACCGGGGAGCTGTTTTTT.

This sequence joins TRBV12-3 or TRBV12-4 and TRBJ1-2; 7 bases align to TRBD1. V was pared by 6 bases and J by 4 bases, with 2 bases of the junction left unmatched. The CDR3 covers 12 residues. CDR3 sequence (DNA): TGTGCCAGCAGCCGACAGGGCTATGGCTACACCTTC. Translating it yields CASSRQGYGYTF.

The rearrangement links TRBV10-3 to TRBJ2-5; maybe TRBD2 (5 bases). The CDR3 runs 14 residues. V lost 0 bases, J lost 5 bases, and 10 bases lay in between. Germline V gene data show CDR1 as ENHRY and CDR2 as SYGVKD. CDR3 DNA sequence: TGTGCCATCAGTGAGTCGCCGGGGTGGGAGACCCAGTACTTC. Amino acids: CAISESPGWETQYF.

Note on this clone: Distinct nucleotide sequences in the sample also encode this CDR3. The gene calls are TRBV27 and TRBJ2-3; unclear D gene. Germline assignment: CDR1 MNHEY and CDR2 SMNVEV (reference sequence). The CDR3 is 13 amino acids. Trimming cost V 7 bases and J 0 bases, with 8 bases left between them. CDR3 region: CASKLASTDTQYF. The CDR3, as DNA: TGTGCCAGCAAACTTGCTAGCACAGATACGCAGTATTTT.

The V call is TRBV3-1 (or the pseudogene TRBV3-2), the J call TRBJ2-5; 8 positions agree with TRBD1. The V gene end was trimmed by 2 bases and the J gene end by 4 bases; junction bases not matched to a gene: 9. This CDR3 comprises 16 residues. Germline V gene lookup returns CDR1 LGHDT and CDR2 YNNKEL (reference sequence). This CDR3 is CASSQYIGRGRETQYF. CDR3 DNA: TGTGCCAGCAGCCAATATATTGGCAGGGGGCGAGAGACCCAGTACTTC.

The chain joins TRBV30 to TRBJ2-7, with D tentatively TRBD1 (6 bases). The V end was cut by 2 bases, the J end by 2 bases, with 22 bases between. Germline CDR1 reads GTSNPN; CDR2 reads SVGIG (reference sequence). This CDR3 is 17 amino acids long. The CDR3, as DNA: TGTGCCTGGAGTCAGATAATCGGGACACGTACTACCTACGAGCAGTACTTC. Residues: CAWSQIIGTRTTYEQYF.